Given below is one TCR beta chain in context. Its target is not known. A process of 5'RACE template switching, which added a universal primer site and UMIs, was used to make TCR cDNA. One entry per CDR3 protein, called by TCRdb with MiXCR from the 5' RACE reads. The repertoire holds hundreds of thousands of distinct CDR3 sequences, with under 20% as singletons. This sample stems from a study of T cells after yellow fever vaccination. At the level of the study: With SMART-Seq v4 Ultra Low Input, the fractions containing low cell numbers were prepared.

Study-wide results and limits: Abundant clonotypes (contaminants from the bulk population) could be present in FACS-sorted repertoires. Once the booster was given, most primary-vaccination clones reappeared, at about 96% for CD4 and around 90% for CD8.

The source material was PBMCs, sampled before the yellow fever booster vaccination. This receptor was obtained from a man younger than 35 who received the YFV17D yellow fever vaccine.

CDR3 sequence: CSVGDQEETQYF. For the CDR3, the DNA is TGCAGCGTTGGGGACCAAGAGGAGACCCAGTACTTC. The rearrangement links TRBV29-1 to TRBJ2-5, with D perhaps assigned TRBD1 or TRBD2 (5 bases each). CDR3 length: 12 amino acids. Germline V gene lookup returns CDR1 SQVTM and CDR2 ANQGSEA. V was cut by 4 bases and J by 5 bases, with 11 bases left in between.